This T cell receptor (beta chain) was retrieved from a study of T cell changes during pregnancy in multiple sclerosis. CDR1 and CDR2 (germline): SGHNT, YYREEE (reference sequence). CDR3 length: 15 residues. V shed 0 bases and J shed 7 bases, with 17 bases lying between them. The table came from immunoSEQ multiplex PCR; TCRdb's copy has only in-frame clones and leaves some out. The sample shows about 98,000 clones, about 92% of them seen only once. V is TRBV5-4 and J is TRBJ2-7; D may be TRBD2 (5 bases). The starting material was peripheral blood, obtained after pregnancy. The origin of this receptor is a female donor in good health, enrolled as a control in a pregnancy study. Here the CDR3 reads CASSLASGILGEQYF. In DNA, the CDR3 is TGTGCCAGCAGCTTGGCTTCGGGGATACTCGGGGAGCAGTACTTC.